Listed below are T cell receptor beta chains from one sample, sequenced in a study of control samples from healthy donors and cancer patients. Clones were read by immunoSEQ multiplex PCR, and TCRdb kept only the in-frame ones, dropping some. In the table there are approximately 87,000 clones, around 92% of which are singletons. Sequencing was done on a sample of blood. Receptor source: a man aged 50-60 years in good health. The conserved cysteine and the conserved F or W are not part of the CDR3 here. The D gene is left open where the match is weak.

V	D	CDR3
TRBV21-1	-	ASSKVEGDATNEKLF
TRBV5-1	-	ASSLIAGEETQY
TRBV3-1/TRBV3-2	-	ASSRTYEQY
TRBV3-1/TRBV3-2	TRBD1	ASSGGQGLGRTQY
TRBV18	TRBD2	ASSPSSGGTNTGELF
TRBV20-1	-	SASDQGRGTGELF
TRBV7-2	TRBD1	ASSLVPGQGGETQY
TRBV6-1	-	ASGGIRRPPGSEKLF
TRBV6-6	-	ASSRGADGYT
TRBV3-1/TRBV3-2	-	ASSQEVNSPLH
TRBV5-1	-	ASSLMDWPAELF
TRBV5-1	-	ASSLASSFLQETQY
TRBV3-1/TRBV3-2	-	ASSQGTGSYEQY
TRBV15	-	ATSRGRSTSSYEQY
TRBV18	-	ASSRDFSGNTIY
TRBV19	TRBD1	ASSSQGARNTEAF
TRBV7-9	TRBD2	ASSLEKSGGGTDTQY
TRBV2	-	ASSLEVNANT
TRBV5-8	TRBD1	ASSFLGGYQPQH
TRBV14	-	ASGLGEGEQY
TRBV20-1	-	SASRGPIYGYT
TRBV6-4	-	ASSDYFDRGRTEAF
TRBV7-2	-	ASSRYQETQY